One and the same sample provided the 9 T cell receptor beta chains below, sequenced in a study of shared clonotypes between healthy human individuals. Assay used: immunoSEQ multiplex PCR; TCRdb lists only in-frame clones, some missing. The table lists about 1.5 million clones, 95% to 99% of them singletons. The sequencing sample was made of naive CD4+ T cells sorted from blood. As to subset: CD45RA+ positively selected. These receptors came from a man in his thirties or forties in good health.

The J gene is TRBJ2-5, the V gene TRBV11-2; the D call may be TRBD1 or TRBD2 (6 bases each). CDR1 SGHAT and CDR2 FQNNGV come from the germline V gene. The CDR3 is 13 amino acids. V shed 5 bases and J shed 5 bases, with 12 bases lying between them. The CDR3 here is CASSRGTLETQYF. The CDR3 DNA reads as TGTGCCAGCAGCCGCGGGACATTGGAGACCCAGTACTTC.

This chain joins TRBV7-3 and TRBJ2-1; no clear D gene. This CDR3 region has 15 residues. V was clipped by 5 bases and J by 3 bases, with 14 bases between them. Germline V CDR1 and CDR2: SGHTA, FQGTGA. CDR3 nucleotides: TGTGCCAGCAGCGCCGCTGGCGGAGACTACAATGAGCAGTTCTTC. Encoded protein: CASSAAGGDYNEQFF. The complete variable domain, with remaining parts taken from reference TRBV7-3 and TRBJ2-1, reads GAGVSQTPSNKVTEKGKYVELRCDPISGHTALYWYRQSLGQGPEFLIYFQGTGAADDSGLPNDRFFAVRPEGSVSTLKIQRTERGDSAVYLCASSAAGGDYNEQFFGPGTRLTVL.

The rearrangement links TRBV18 to TRBJ2-5; 7 bases agree with TRBD1. The CDR3 loop spans 13 amino acids. J gave up 4 bases and V 6 bases, and 5 bases lay outside the gene matches. In germline, CDR1 is KGHSH, CDR2 LQKENI. The CDR3 DNA sequence: TGTGCCAGCTCGCGCAGGGGGATAGAGACCCAGTACTTC. As protein: CASSRRGIETQYF.

The V and J genes are TRBV28 and TRBJ2-5, with 7 bases aligning to TRBD1. The CDR3 sequence is 14 residues long. From germline, CDR1 is MDHEN and CDR2 SYDVKM. After removal of 2 bases from V and 6 bases from J, the junction contained 6 bases not matched to a gene. In nucleotides, the CDR3 is TGTGCCAGCAGTTTAGGGACAGCGGTAAAGACCCAGTACTTC. Amino acid sequence: CASSLGTAVKTQYF. Variable domain in full (rest from reference TRBV28 and TRBJ2-5): DVKVTQSSRYLVKRTGEKVFLECVQDMDHENMFWYRQDPGLGLRLIYFSYDVKMKEKGDIPEGYSVSREKKERFSLILESASTNQTSMYLCASSLGTAVKTQYFGPGTRLLVL.

This chain uses TRBV18 with TRBJ2-1; TRBD2 matches 10 bases. The CDR3 sequence is 19 residues long. With V trimmed by 3 bases and J by 2 bases, 13 bases remained unmatched. Germline-derived CDR1 and CDR2 are KGHSH and LQKENI. CDR3 coding DNA: TGTGCCAGCTCACCCCAAACCCTAGCGGGAGTTTACCCCTACAATGAGCAGTTCTTC. It translates to CASSPQTLAGVYPYNEQFF.

The V and J genes are TRBV25-1 and TRBJ2-7; D not certain. Germline assignment: CDR1 MGHDK and CDR2 SYGVNS. This CDR3 contains 12 residues. V lost 5 bases and J 1 base, leaving 6 bases between the germline ends. The CDR3 is CASSRRSYEQYF. The CDR3 DNA sequence: TGTGCCAGCAGTCGACGGTCCTACGAGCAGTACTTC.

The V call is TRBV5-5, the J call TRBJ2-2; TRBD1 might be the D (5 bases). Germline CDR1 reads SGHKS; CDR2 reads YYEKEE (reference sequence). The CDR3 has 13 residues. The V gene lost 4 bases and the J gene lost 4 bases, with 8 bases spanning the gap. The CDR3 protein is CASSPQGTGELFF. The CDR3 DNA sequence: TGTGCCAGCAGCCCCCAGGGCACCGGGGAGCTGTTTTTT.

The chain links TRBV27 to TRBJ2-1; the D call may be TRBD1 or TRBD2 (5 bases each). CDR1 MNHEY and CDR2 SMNVEV come from the germline V gene (reference sequence). CDR3 size: 14 residues. V lost 6 bases and J lost 6, with 15 bases in between. The CDR3 sequence: CASSPGRILNEQFF. CDR3 coding DNA: TGTGCCAGCAGCCCGGGACGGATTCTCAATGAGCAGTTCTTC.

The rearrangement joins TRBV7-6 to TRBJ2-2; D not resolved. Trimming cost V 2 bases and J 3 bases, with 7 bases left between them. Germline V gene sequence: CDR1 SGHVS, CDR2 FNYEAQ. The CDR3 runs to 14 residues. CDR3 residues: CASSLLADTGELFF. CDR3 nucleotides: TGTGCCAGCAGCTTATTGGCAGACACCGGGGAGCTGTTTTTT.